This paragraph reports one T cell receptor (beta chain). This clonotype was seen more than once but under ten times. The specificity of this receptor is unknown. Base quality data are lacking; no much larger clone is found one base away. The V end loses 0 bases and the J end loses 1 base, and a stretch of 12 bases separates them. The CDR3 covers 16 residues, taking in both the cysteine and the phenylalanine. Here the CDR3 DNA is all that survives: 48 bases in frame from base 1. From a lookup of the germline V gene (reference sequence), CDR1 and CDR2 are LGHDT and YNNKEL. The data were taken from a study of response to subunit inactivated influenza vaccine (dated by TCRdb to about 2018). The study in broad terms: To follow how T cells responded to a trivalent subunit inactivated influenza vaccine, the researchers relied on deep quantitative profiling of the T cell receptor repertoire.

What the study reported, not specific to this receptor: It was suggested by the authors that each seasonal influenza vaccination may recruit only a limited number of new T cells.

The receptor library was made with RT-PCR. Sequencing instrument: Illumina HiSeq 2500. TCRdb reprocessing: public reads trimmed at Q25 with fastp, clones called with MiXCR, in-frame beta chains kept. Under each unique CDR3 protein, matching rows form one entry showing the most common genes and DNA. The sample table records some 520,000 distinct CDR3 sequences; 16% of these occur just once. Less than 4% of the sample goes to the ten largest clones. The receptor's source is a man aged 50-75 years who received an inactivated influenza vaccine. Donor details come from another sample of the same person, matched by shared clones. This material consisted of CD4+ T cells sorted from PBMCs, taken around 25 months after vaccination. The chain joins TRBV3-1 to TRBJ2-5; TRBD1 is perhaps the D gene, given 5 matching bases. The bases read TGTGCCAGCAGCCAAGATCGAGTTCAGGGCCAAGAGACCCAGTACTTC. This is translated as CASSQDRVQGQETQYF.